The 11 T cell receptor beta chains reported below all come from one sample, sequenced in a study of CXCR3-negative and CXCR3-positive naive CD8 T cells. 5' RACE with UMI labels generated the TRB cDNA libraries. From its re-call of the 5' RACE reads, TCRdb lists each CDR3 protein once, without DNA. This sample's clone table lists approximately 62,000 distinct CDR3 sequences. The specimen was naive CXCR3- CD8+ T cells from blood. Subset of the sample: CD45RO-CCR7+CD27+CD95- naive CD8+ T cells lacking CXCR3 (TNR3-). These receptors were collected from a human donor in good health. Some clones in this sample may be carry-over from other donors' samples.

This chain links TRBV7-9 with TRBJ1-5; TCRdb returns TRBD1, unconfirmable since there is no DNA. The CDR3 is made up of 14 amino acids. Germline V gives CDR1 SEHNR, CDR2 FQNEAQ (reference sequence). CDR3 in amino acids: CASSWDRGDQPQHF.

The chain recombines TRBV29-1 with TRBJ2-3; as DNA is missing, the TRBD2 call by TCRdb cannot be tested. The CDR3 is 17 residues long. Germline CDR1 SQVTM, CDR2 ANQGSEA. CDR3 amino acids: CSVAGLAGGRGTDTQYF.

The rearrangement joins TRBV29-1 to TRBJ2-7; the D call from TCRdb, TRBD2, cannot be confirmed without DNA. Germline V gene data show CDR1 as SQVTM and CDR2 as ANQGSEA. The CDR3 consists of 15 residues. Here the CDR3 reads CSVVGSPAGGHEQYF.

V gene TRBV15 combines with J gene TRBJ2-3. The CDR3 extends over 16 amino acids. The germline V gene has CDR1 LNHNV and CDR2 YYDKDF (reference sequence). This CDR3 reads CATSRDMTPFADTQYF.

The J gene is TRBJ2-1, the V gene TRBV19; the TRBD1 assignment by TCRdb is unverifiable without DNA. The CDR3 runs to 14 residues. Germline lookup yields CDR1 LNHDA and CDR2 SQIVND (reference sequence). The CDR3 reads CASSIQGTLNEQFF.

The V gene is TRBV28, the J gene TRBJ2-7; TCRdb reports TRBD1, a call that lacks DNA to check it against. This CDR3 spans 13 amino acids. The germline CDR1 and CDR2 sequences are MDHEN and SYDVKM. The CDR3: CASSFWGHDEQYF.

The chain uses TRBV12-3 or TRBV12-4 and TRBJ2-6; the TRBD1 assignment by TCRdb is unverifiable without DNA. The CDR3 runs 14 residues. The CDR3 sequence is CASSPGDTPSVLTF.

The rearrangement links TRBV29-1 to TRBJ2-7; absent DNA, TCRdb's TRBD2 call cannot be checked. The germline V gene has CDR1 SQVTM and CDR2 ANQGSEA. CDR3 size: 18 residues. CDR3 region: CSVESSVDGGTIAYEQYF.

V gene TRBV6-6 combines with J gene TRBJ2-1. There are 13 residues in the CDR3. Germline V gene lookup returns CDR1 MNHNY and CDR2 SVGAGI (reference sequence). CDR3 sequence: CASSYGLYNEQFF.

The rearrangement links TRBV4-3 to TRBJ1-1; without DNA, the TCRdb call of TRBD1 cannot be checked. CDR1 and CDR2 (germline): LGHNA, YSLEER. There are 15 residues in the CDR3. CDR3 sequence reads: CASSQDGTEVAEAFF.

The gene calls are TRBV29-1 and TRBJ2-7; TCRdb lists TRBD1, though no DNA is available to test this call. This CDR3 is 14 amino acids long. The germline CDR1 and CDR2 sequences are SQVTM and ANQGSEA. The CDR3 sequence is CSVETPGRPYEQYF.